This T cell receptor beta chain was recorded in a study of blood T cell repertoires in COVID-19. Study context: The United States, Italy and Spain supplied acute and convalescent COVID-19 samples. The analysed material was cDNA or gDNA that came from T cells, B-cell-depleted T cells, or PBMCs.

The repertoire was sequenced with immunoSEQ multiplex PCR; TCRdb's copy has only in-frame clones and lacks some. The sample contains nearly 350,000 clones, approximately 82% of which appear only once. The CDR3 runs to 14 residues. Germline V lookup: CDR1 SEHNR, CDR2 FQNEAQ (reference sequence). The V and J ends lost 5 bases and 0 bases respectively, with 10 bases between them. This clonotype originated in a man between 25 and 39 years old with active or convalescent COVID-19. The sequenced sample consisted of peripheral blood. This rearrangement joins TRBV7-9 to TRBJ1-1; D not resolved. In DNA, the CDR3 is TGTGCCAGCAGCCTAAGAGGGATGAACACTGAAGCTTTCTTT. Encoded protein: CASSLRGMNTEAFF.